Listed below are T cell receptor beta chains from one sample, sequenced in a study of shared clonotypes between healthy human individuals. Repertoires were generated with immunoSEQ multiplex PCR, while TCRdb's copy carries only in-frame clones and drops some. The sample includes hundreds of thousands of clones, around 96% of them seen just once. The sequenced sample consisted of naive CD8+ T cells sorted from blood. These receptors came from a woman in her 30s in good health. CDR3s include the opening cysteine and the closing phenylalanine or tryptophan. Fields, in order: V gene, clone size, D gene, J gene, CDR3 protein, CDR3 DNA. D genes are given only for firm matches. Part of the rows lack a size; the others show once, few, many or a class for expanded clones.

TRBV27	.	.	TRBJ2-7	CASSDYEQYF	TGTGCCAGCAGTGACTACGAGCAGTACTTC
TRBV27	.	TRBD2	TRBJ2-1	CASSTGTSGMGEQFF	TGTGCCAGCAGTACCGGGACTAGCGGTATGGGTGAGCAGTTCTTC
TRBV5-4	.	TRBD2	TRBJ2-1	CASSPGTSPPDEQFF	TGTGCCAGCAGCCCCGGGACTAGTCCTCCGGATGAGCAGTTCTTC
TRBV5-6	once	TRBD1	TRBJ1-2	CASSWTGSNGYTF	TGTGCCAGCAGCTGGACAGGGTCCAATGGCTACACCTTC
TRBV7-8	.	TRBD2	TRBJ2-7	CASSLEASGSYEQYF	TGTGCCAGCAGCTTAGAGGCTAGCGGGTCATACGAGCAGTACTTC
TRBV11-2	.	TRBD2	TRBJ2-1	CASSSRLAGGSYNEQFF	TGTGCCAGCAGCTCCCGACTAGCGGGAGGTTCCTACAATGAGCAGTTCTTC
TRBV6-1	.	.	TRBJ1-5	CASSESFWGLDQPQHF	TGTGCCAGCAGTGAATCCTTTTGGGGCTTGGATCAGCCCCAGCATTTT
TRBV9	.	.	TRBJ2-2	CASSVDWFSGMNTGELFF	TGTGCCAGCAGCGTAGATTGGTTTTCAGGAATGAACACCGGGGAGCTGTTTTTT
TRBV10-1	.	.	TRBJ2-7	CASSEVVMGGEQYF	TGCGCCAGCAGTGAAGTGGTCATGGGGGGCGAGCAGTACTTC
TRBV5-1	.	TRBD2	TRBJ2-1	CASSFRGGRERDEQFF	TGCGCCAGCAGCTTTAGGGGCGGGAGGGAACGGGATGAGCAGTTCTTC
TRBV27	.	.	TRBJ2-7	CASRLGASGSYEQYF	TGTGCCAGCAGACTGGGGGCTAGCGGTTCCTACGAGCAGTACTTC
TRBV30	.	TRBD2	TRBJ2-2	CAWSNVASGRAGELFF	TGTGCCTGGAGTAATGTGGCTAGCGGGAGGGCCGGGGAGCTGTTTTTT
TRBV27	.	.	TRBJ2-7	CASSVSTGAYEQYF	TGTGCCAGCAGCGTATCAACGGGCGCCTACGAGCAGTACTTC
TRBV5-1	.	.	TRBJ2-3	CASSSEGGLWAPTAIDEEADTQYF	TGCGCCAGCAGCTCCGAGGGAGGACTTTGGGCTCCTACCGCAATCGATGAGGAGGCAGATACGCAGTATTTT
TRBV28	.	TRBD2	TRBJ2-1	CASSPFHRDYSYNEQFF	TGTGCCAGCAGTCCCTTCCACCGGGACTATTCCTACAATGAGCAGTTCTTC
TRBV27	.	.	TRBJ2-1	CASRGGTGNEQFF	TGTGCCAGCAGAGGGGGGACGGGCAATGAGCAGTTCTTC
TRBV6-1	.	TRBD1	TRBJ2-7	CATTGTALYEQYF	TGTGCCACAACCGGGACAGCTCTCTACGAGCAGTACTTC
TRBV11-2	.	TRBD1	TRBJ2-7	CASGTGGGEQYF	TGTGCCAGCGGGACAGGGGGAGGCGAGCAGTACTTC
TRBV28	.	.	TRBJ1-5	CASRRPFRTDYNQPQHF	TGTGCCAGCAGACGGCCGTTTAGGACGGACTACAATCAGCCCCAGCATTTT
TRBV19	.	.	TRBJ2-7	CATAGQPYEQYF	TGTGCCACCGCGGGACAGCCCTACGAGCAGTACTTC
TRBV7-9	once	TRBD2	TRBJ2-1	CASSSRLAGGRQFF	TGTGCCAGCAGCTCCCGACTAGCGGGAGGACGGCAGTTCTTC
TRBV28	.	TRBD2	TRBJ2-3	CASLAGVPDTQYF	TGTGCCAGCCTAGCGGGAGTTCCAGATACGCAGTATTTT
TRBV7-2	.	TRBD1	TRBJ1-2	CASRTRTGGNYGYTF	TGTGCCAGCAGGACGCGGACAGGGGGCAACTATGGCTACACCTTC
TRBV4-1	.	TRBD2	TRBJ2-7	CASSPTEAGGSYEQYF	TGCGCCAGCAGCCCCACGGAAGCGGGGGGCTCCTACGAGCAGTACTTC
TRBV5-1	.	.	TRBJ1-1	CASSPERLVVEAFF	TGCGCCAGCAGCCCCGAACGACTGGTAGTTGAAGCTTTCTTT
TRBV6-5	.	.	TRBJ1-5	CASSYADGQPQHF	TGTGCCAGCAGTTATGCGGATGGACAGCCCCAGCATTTT
TRBV4-1	.	.	TRBJ1-6	CASSQDRRSNSPLHF	TGCGCCAGCAGCCAAGATAGAAGATCTAATTCACCCCTCCACTTT
TRBV9	.	.	TRBJ2-7	CASSVGGDSYEQYF	TGTGCCAGCAGCGTAGGGGGGGACTCCTACGAGCAGTACTTC
TRBV4-2	.	TRBD2	TRBJ2-1	CASSQEAGGPDEQFF	TGTGCCAGCAGCCAAGAAGCGGGAGGGCCCGATGAGCAGTTCTTC
TRBV10-1	.	.	TRBJ2-7	CASSEGSGLSYEQYF	TGCGCCAGCAGTGAGGGGAGCGGACTGTCCTACGAGCAGTACTTC
TRBV7-9	.	.	TRBJ1-4	CASSPVTVATNEKLFF	TGTGCCAGCAGCCCAGTCACAGTTGCAACTAATGAAAAACTGTTTTTT
TRBV28	.	.	TRBJ1-2	CAGRAQNYGYTF	TGTGCCGGCAGGGCTCAAAACTATGGCTACACCTTC